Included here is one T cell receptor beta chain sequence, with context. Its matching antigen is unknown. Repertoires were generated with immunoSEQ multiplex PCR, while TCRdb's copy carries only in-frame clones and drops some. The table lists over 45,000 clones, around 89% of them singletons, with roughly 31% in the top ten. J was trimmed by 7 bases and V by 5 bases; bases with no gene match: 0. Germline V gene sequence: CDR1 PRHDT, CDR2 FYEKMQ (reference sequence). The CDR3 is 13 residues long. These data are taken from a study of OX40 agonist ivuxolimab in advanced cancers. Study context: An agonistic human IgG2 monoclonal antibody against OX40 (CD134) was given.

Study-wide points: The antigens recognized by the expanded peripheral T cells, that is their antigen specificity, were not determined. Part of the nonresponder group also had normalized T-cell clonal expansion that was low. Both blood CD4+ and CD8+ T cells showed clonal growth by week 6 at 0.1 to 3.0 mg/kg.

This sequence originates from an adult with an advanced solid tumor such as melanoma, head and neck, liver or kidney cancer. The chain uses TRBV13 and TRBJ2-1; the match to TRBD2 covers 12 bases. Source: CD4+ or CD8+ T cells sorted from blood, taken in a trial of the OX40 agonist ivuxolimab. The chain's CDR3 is CASSGTSGNEQFF. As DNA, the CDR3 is TGTGCCAGCAGCGGGACTAGCGGGAATGAGCAGTTCTTC.